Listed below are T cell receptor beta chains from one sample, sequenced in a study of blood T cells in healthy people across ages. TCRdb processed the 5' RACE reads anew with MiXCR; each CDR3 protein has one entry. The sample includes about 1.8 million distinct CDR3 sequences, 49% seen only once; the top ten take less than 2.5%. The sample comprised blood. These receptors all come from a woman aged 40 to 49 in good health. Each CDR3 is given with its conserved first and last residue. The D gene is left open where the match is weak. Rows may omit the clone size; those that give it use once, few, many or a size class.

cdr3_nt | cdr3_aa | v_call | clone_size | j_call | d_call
TGTGCCAGCAGCTTGTCCCTAGCGAGGACAGATACGCAGTATTTT | CASSLSLARTDTQYF | TRBV5-6 | few | TRBJ2-3 | NA
TGTGCCACCAGTGATTCACGACAGGGCACCTACGAGCAGTACTTC | CATSDSRQGTYEQYF | TRBV24-1 | NA | TRBJ2-7 | TRBD1
TGTGCCAGCAGCAGTACAGGGATAGGCGGTGGCTACACCTTC | CASSSTGIGGGYTF | TRBV7-2 | NA | TRBJ1-2 | NA
TGCAGCTTTCTGGACAGGGGTATGAACACTGGAGCTTTCTTT | CSFLDRGMNTGAFF | TRBV29-1 | NA | TRBJ1-1 | TRBD1
TGCGCCAGCAGCTTGGGGGCACAAGGACCTCTAGCCAAAAACATTCAGTACTTC | CASSLGAQGPLAKNIQYF | TRBV5-1 | NA | TRBJ2-4 | NA
TGTGCCAGCACCGAGAGAGGCGCGCGGTACCAAGAGACCCAGTACTTC | CASTERGARYQETQYF | TRBV7-2 | few | TRBJ2-5 | NA
TGCAGTGCTAGAGATCGGCTGGGGCTCAATCGAGAGACCCAGTACTTC | CSARDRLGLNRETQYF | TRBV20-1 | few | TRBJ2-5 | NA
TGTGCCACCAGCAGGGGACAGTTAAATCAAGAGACCCAGTACTTC | CATSRGQLNQETQYF | TRBV15 | once | TRBJ2-5 | TRBD1
TGCGCCAGCAGCCAAGGGACTAGCGGGGGCCTTCGACAAGAGACCCAGTACTTC | CASSQGTSGGLRQETQYF | TRBV4-3 | few | TRBJ2-5 | TRBD2
TGTGCCAGCAGTGGGGGACAGGGCCTACAGCCCCAGCATTTT | CASSGGQGLQPQHF | TRBV12-3/TRBV12-4 | few | TRBJ1-5 | TRBD1
TGTGCCAGCTCTACAGAACAGGGCTTGAGCTCCTACAATGAGCAGTTCTTC | CASSTEQGLSSYNEQFF | TRBV18 | NA | TRBJ2-1 | NA
TGTGCTAGCAGCTTAGTGACAGGGTCGGGCAATGAGCAGTTCTTC | CASSLVTGSGNEQFF | TRBV7-7 | NA | TRBJ2-1 | TRBD1
TGTGCCAGCAGCACGGACAGGGGGCTTGGAGAGACCCAGTACTTC | CASSTDRGLGETQYF | TRBV7-3 | few | TRBJ2-5 | TRBD1
TGTGCCAGCAGCTTAATCTCCCTAGCGGGGGGCCGGACCCAGTACTTC | CASSLISLAGGRTQYF | TRBV7-2 | once | TRBJ2-5 | TRBD2
TGTGCCAGCAGTCCCCAAGGGACTAGCGGGGGCAAACAAGAGACCCAGTACTTC | CASSPQGTSGGKQETQYF | TRBV27 | few | TRBJ2-5 | TRBD2
TGTGCCAGCAGTTACGGGGGATCAGATACGCAGTATTTT | CASSYGGSDTQYF | TRBV6-5 | many | TRBJ2-3 | NA
TGCGCCAGCAGCCCATGGACAGGGGGTTTGGAGACCCAGTACTTC | CASSPWTGGLETQYF | TRBV5-1 | few | TRBJ2-5 | TRBD1
TGTGCCAGCAGCCTTGACAGGGGTGGCGGCGATGGCTACACCTTC | CASSLDRGGGDGYTF | TRBV6-5 | few | TRBJ1-2 | TRBD1
TGTGCCAGCATCGAGGGGGGTGAGCAGTTCTTC | CASIEGGEQFF | TRBV2 | few | TRBJ2-1 | NA
TGTGCCAGCAGTCGGACAGGGGGCTTAGATACGCAGTATTTT | CASSRTGGLDTQYF | TRBV2 | NA | TRBJ2-3 | TRBD1
TGTGCCAGCAGCGTAGAGACAGGGTATGTGAAACAGTTCTTC | CASSVETGYVKQFF | TRBV9 | NA | TRBJ2-1 | TRBD1
TGCGCCAGCAGCCAAGATCGGGTCGCGGGGGAAGATACGCAGTATTTT | CASSQDRVAGEDTQYF | TRBV4-1 | NA | TRBJ2-3 | TRBD2
TGTGCCAGCAGCTCACCCGGACTAGCGGGGGTCCCCCAAGAGACCCAGTACTTC | CASSSPGLAGVPQETQYF | TRBV7-2 | NA | TRBJ2-5 | TRBD2
TGTGCCAGCAGCAAGACTAGTCCGAACAATGAGCAGTACTTC | CASSKTSPNNEQYF | TRBV4-2 | NA | TRBJ2-7 | NA
TGTGCCAGCAGCGTAGCCGGGACTACGGCAGATACGCAGTATTTT | CASSVAGTTADTQYF | TRBV9 | NA | TRBJ2-3 | TRBD2
TGTGCCAGCAGTTACGGGACTAGCGGGGTAGCCAAAAACATTCAGTACTTC | CASSYGTSGVAKNIQYF | TRBV6-2/TRBV6-3 | NA | TRBJ2-4 | TRBD2
TGTGCCAGCAGCTCCGGACAGGGCCCCTACGAGCAGTACTTC | CASSSGQGPYEQYF | TRBV5-1 | many | TRBJ2-7 | TRBD1
TGTGCCAGCAGTTACTCGACCATAGGGAACTATGGCTACACCTTC | CASSYSTIGNYGYTF | TRBV6-2/TRBV6-3 | few | TRBJ1-2 | NA
TGCAGTGCTAGCAGGCCAGCGATTCGGGGATTCGAAAACACTGAAGCTTTCTTT | CSASRPAIRGFENTEAFF | TRBV20-1 | NA | TRBJ1-1 | NA
TGTGCCAGCAGCGTCAGTTGGGGCCAAGATTCGAATTCACCCCTCCACTTT | CASSVSWGQDSNSPLHF | TRBV9 | few | TRBJ1-6 | NA
TGTGCCAGCAGTTGCAGGGGCTATCAGCCCCAGCATTTT | CASSCRGYQPQHF | TRBV6-8 | NA | TRBJ1-5 | NA
TGTGCCAGCAGCTTCTCCGGGACAGCCGTCTATGGCTACACCTTC | CASSFSGTAVYGYTF | TRBV27 | NA | TRBJ1-2 | TRBD1
TGTGCCAGCAGCTTAGAAGGTAGCGGGGTGGATACGCAGTATTTT | CASSLEGSGVDTQYF | TRBV7-2 | few | TRBJ2-3 | TRBD2
TGCAGTCCCATTCAGGCCTCCTACGAGCAGTACTTC | CSPIQASYEQYF | TRBV20-1 | NA | TRBJ2-7 | NA
TGTGCCAGCACCTTCGTGGGACAGGGGACCAATGAGCAGTTCTTC | CASTFVGQGTNEQFF | TRBV28 | NA | TRBJ2-1 | TRBD1
TGCAGTGCTATCCGCGGAGCAGCCAAAAACATTCGGTACTTC | CSAIRGAAKNIRYF | TRBV20-1 | NA | TRBJ2-4 | NA
TGCGCCAGCAGCTTGGCAGGGTATGGCACAGATACGCAGTATTTT | CASSLAGYGTDTQYF | TRBV5-1 | once | TRBJ2-3 | NA